These 28 T cell receptor beta chains share one sample of origin, sequenced in a study of OX40 agonist ivuxolimab in advanced cancers. Repertoires were generated with immunoSEQ multiplex PCR, while TCRdb's copy carries only in-frame clones and drops some. The sample holds tens of thousands of clones, around 70% seen once. Sequences were derived from CD4+ or CD8+ T cells sorted from blood, sampled in a trial of the OX40 agonist ivuxolimab. The receptors come from an adult with an advanced solid tumor such as melanoma, head and neck, liver or kidney cancer.

This rearrangement joins TRBV10-3 to TRBJ1-2; 8 bases align to TRBD1. Trimming took 7 bases from V and 8 from J; bases not matched to a gene: 9. CDR3 length equals 13 residues. Per germline, CDR1 ENHRY and CDR2 SYGVKD. CDR3 sequence: CAINPDRDVGYTF. The CDR3 DNA is TGTGCCATCAACCCGGACAGGGATGTCGGCTACACCTTC.

This rearrangement joins TRBV2 to TRBJ2-5; the match to TRBD1 covers 12 bases. CDR1 is SNHLY, CDR2 FYNNEI, per germline. J lost 5 bases, V lost 4 bases, and 8 bases had no gene match. CDR3 length: 16 residues. CDR3 bases: TGTGCCAGCAGTGGGTGGGGACAGGGGGCCGAGGAGACCCAGTACTTC. This gives the protein CASSGWGQGAEETQYF.

This clone showed up just once. The rearrangement links TRBV30 to TRBJ1-6; D not certain. V dropped 1 base and J dropped 5 bases, with 6 bases sitting between them. Germline assignment: CDR1 GTSNPN and CDR2 SVGIG (reference sequence). The CDR3 contains 13 residues. This CDR3 reads CAWSGRNNSPLHF. The DNA for the CDR3 is TGTGCCTGGAGTGGGCGAAATAATTCACCCCTCCACTTT.

Points on this clone: The same CDR3 also results from other DNA sequences found in this sample. The chain has TRBV5-1 and TRBJ1-5; D gene unclear. The CDR3 contains 13 residues. The V end was cut by 0 bases, the J end by 7 bases, with 8 bases between. The germline CDR1 and CDR2 sequences are SGHRS and YFSETQ. The chain's CDR3 is CASSLAGDQPQHF. In DNA, the CDR3 is TGCGCCAGCAGCTTGGCGGGTGACCAGCCCCAGCATTTT.

The chain combines TRBV9 with TRBJ1-3; D uncertain. V was clipped by 2 bases and J by 4 bases, with 13 bases between them. The CDR3 consists of 15 residues. The germline V gene encodes CDR1 SGDLS and CDR2 YYNGEE. In DNA, the CDR3 is TGTGCCAGCAGCGTTTCATCCAGAGCCGGAAACACCATATATTTT. It yields the protein CASSVSSRAGNTIYF.

This clone was detected a few times. The chain recombines TRBV5-1 with TRBJ2-2, with a weak D call TRBD1 (5 bases). This CDR3 has 19 amino acids. Trimming stripped 4 bases from V and 1 base from J, with 23 bases between. From germline, CDR1 is SGHRS and CDR2 YFSETQ. Here the CDR3 DNA reads TGCGCCAGCAGCCCATTTGAAATTACAGGAAATATGAACACCGGGGAGCTGTTTTTT. It codes for CASSPFEITGNMNTGELFF.

The chain carries TRBV19 and TRBJ1-6; D remains unclear. Trimming pared 3 bases from V and 7 bases from J, leaving 13 bases between. Germline V CDR1 and CDR2: LNHDA, SQIVND (reference sequence). This CDR3 region has 15 residues. The CDR3 loop is CASSIEAGLNSPLHF. The CDR3 DNA is TGTGCCAGTAGTATTGAGGCTGGTTTAAATTCACCCCTCCACTTT. Full variable domain (rest looked up from reference TRBV19 and TRBJ1-6): DGGITQSPKYLFRKEGQNVTLSCEQNLNHDAMYWYRQDPGQGLRLIYYSQIVNDFQKGDIAEGYSVSREKKESFPLTVTSAQKNPTAFYLCASSIEAGLNSPLHFGNGTRLTVT.

The chain recombines TRBV30 with TRBJ2-4, with D perhaps being TRBD1 or TRBD2 (5 bases each). The CDR3 covers 14 residues. Between the trimmed V and J ends, which lost 0 bases and 3 bases, there was a span of 9 bases. Germline V CDR1 and CDR2: GTSNPN, SVGIG (reference sequence). The CDR3 DNA reads TGTGCCTGGAGTGTTGGGGGAGACAAAAACATTCAGTACTTC. Protein: CAWSVGGDKNIQYF.

This clone was recorded only once. The rearrangement links TRBV5-1 to TRBJ1-1, with D unresolved. Per germline, CDR1 SGHRS and CDR2 YFSETQ. V lost 4 bases, J lost 5 bases, and 27 bases lay in between. This CDR3 is built from 18 residues. CDR3 sequence (DNA): TGCGCCAGCAGCCCTCGACGGCTGACCGGTAGTTTTGGAACTGAAGCTTTCTTT. This sequence encodes CASSPRRLTGSFGTEAFF.

V is TRBV7-2 and J is TRBJ1-1; TRBD1 is a possible D gene (5 bases). The V and J ends lost 5 bases and 4 bases respectively, with 11 bases between them. The CDR3 loop spans 13 amino acids. Germline CDR1 is SGHTA and CDR2 is FQGNSA. The CDR3: CASSRTGRTEAFF. Written as DNA, the CDR3 is TGTGCCAGCAGCCGGACGGGGCGCACTGAAGCTTTCTTT.

The chain combines TRBV20-1 with TRBJ2-7; D tentatively fits TRBD1 or TRBD2 (6 bases each). V shed 6 bases and J shed 9 bases, with 15 bases lying between them. CDR3 length: 11 amino acids. Germline loops: CDR1 DFQATT, CDR2 SNEGSKA (reference sequence). This chain's CDR3 is CSANRVGGQYF. In DNA, the CDR3 is TGCAGTGCCAACAGGGTCGGGGGGCAGTACTTC.

The chain uses TRBV6-1 and TRBJ2-4; 7 nucleotides align to TRBD1. The junction had 15 bases not matched to a gene; V was cut back by 4 bases and J by 0 bases. Germline CDR1 MNHNS, CDR2 SASEGT. The CDR3 contains 19 residues. CDR3 coding DNA: TGTGCCAGCAGTGTTTCTAAGGGGCAGGGGGATTTAGCCAAAAACATTCAGTACTTC. Residues: CASSVSKGQGDLAKNIQYF.

The V call is TRBV7-3, the J call TRBJ2-3, with 10 bases identical to TRBD2. CDR1 is SGHTA and CDR2 is FQGTGA in the germline V gene. The CDR3 runs to 17 residues. Trimming took 5 bases from V and 3 from J; bases not matched to a gene: 11. The DNA for the CDR3 is TGTGCCAGCAGCCCCGGGGGCCATAGCGGGGGGACAGATACGCAGTATTTT. Amino acids: CASSPGGHSGGTDTQYF. The entire variable domain, with the rest obtained from reference TRBV7-3 and TRBJ2-3, is as follows: GAGVSQTPSNKVTEKGKYVELRCDPISGHTALYWYRQSLGQGPEFLIYFQGTGAADDSGLPNDRFFAVRPEGSVSTLKIQRTERGDSAVYLCASSPGGHSGGTDTQYFGPGTRLTVL.

Points on this clone: A read error may produce the germline difference seen at one junction end. The chain combines TRBV29-1 with TRBJ2-7; D is possibly TRBD1 (5 bases). Germline V gene lookup returns CDR1 SQVTM and CDR2 ANQGSEA. The CDR3 is made up of 12 amino acids. The CDR3 reads CSVRGRVYEQCF. Written as DNA, the CDR3 is TGCAGCGTTCGAGGCAGGGTATACGAGCAGTGCTTC.

This clone has only a few counts. V is TRBV15 and J is TRBJ2-6; TRBD1 matches 9 bases. This CDR3 has 15 residues. Germline assignment: CDR1 LNHNV and CDR2 YYDKDF (reference sequence). The chain's CDR3 is CATGTGSSGANVLTF. CDR3 nucleotides: TGTGCAACCGGGACAGGGAGTTCTGGGGCCAACGTCCTGACTTTC. The whole variable domain, remainder taken from reference TRBV15 and TRBJ2-6, is DAMVIQNPRYQVTQFGKPVTLSCSQTLNHNVMYWYQQKSSQAPKLLFHYYDKDFNNEADTPDNFQSRRPNTSFCFLDIRSPGLGDTAMYLCATGTGSSGANVLTFGAGSRLTVL.

The V and J genes are TRBV12-5 and TRBJ1-3; D not certain. The CDR3 length is 16 residues. Germline CDR1 and CDR2: LGHNT and FRNRAP. V was trimmed by 7 bases and J by 3 bases, leaving 19 bases between them. CDR3 amino acids: CASVATQFSYGNTIYF. In DNA form, the CDR3 reads TGTGCTAGTGTCGCGACACAATTCTCATATGGAAACACCATATATTTT. The full variable domain, completed using reference TRBV12-5 and TRBJ1-3, is DARVTQTPRHKVTEMGQEVTMRCQPILGHNTVFWYRQTMMQGLELLAYFRNRAPLDDSGMPKDRFSAEMPDATLATLKIQPSEPRDSAVYFCASVATQFSYGNTIYFGEGSWLTVV.

J is TRBJ2-1 and V is TRBV6-1; D unclear. Trimming removed 8 bases at V and 9 bases at J, with 14 bases between. In germline, CDR1 is MNHNS, CDR2 SASEGT. CDR3 size: 12 residues. CDR3 sequence reads: CASGRLATEQFF. The CDR3 DNA is TGTGCCAGCGGGCGTCTCGCGACTGAGCAGTTCTTC.

The rearrangement joins TRBV5-1 to TRBJ2-5; D ambiguous. Between the trimmed V and J ends, which lost 0 bases and 4 bases, there was a span of 13 bases. The CDR3 contains 15 residues. Looked up from germline, CDR1 is SGHRS and CDR2 is YFSETQ. CDR3 bases: TGCGCCAGCAGCTTGGCCGGTGATAACAGAGAGACCCAGTACTTC. It codes for CASSLAGDNRETQYF.

The rearrangement uses TRBV6-6 and TRBJ2-3; 9 nucleotides line up with TRBD2. CDR3 length: 14 amino acids. The trim removed 7 bases at V and 6 bases at J, leaving 8 bases unmatched. The germline gives CDR1 MNHNY, CDR2 SVGAGI (reference sequence). CDR3 loop: CASTPAGGTDTQYF. The DNA of the CDR3 is TGTGCCAGCACGCCTGCGGGGGGGACGGATACGCAGTATTTT.

The chain is built from TRBV18 and TRBJ2-6; D not resolved. CDR1 and CDR2 from the germline V gene are KGHSH and LQKENI. V was pared by 3 bases and J by 7 bases, with 10 bases between. CDR3 length equals 14 residues. CDR3 nucleotides: TGTGCCAGCTCACCGGGCATACCTGCCAACGTCCTGACTTTC. It encodes CASSPGIPANVLTF.

The rearrangement joins TRBV6-5 to TRBJ2-7; the D call may be TRBD1 or TRBD2 (7 bases each). Germline V CDR1 and CDR2: MNHEY, SVGAGI. The CDR3 runs 12 residues. V lost 10 bases, J lost 4 bases, and 14 bases lay in between. The CDR3 coding sequence is TGTGCCACCCAGGGGGGGAGTTACGAGCAGTACGTC. This gives the protein CATQGGSYEQYV.

The J gene is TRBJ1-2, the V gene TRBV27, with D unclear. V shed 4 bases and J shed 8 bases, with 14 bases lying between them. Germline V lookup: CDR1 MNHEY, CDR2 SMNVEV (reference sequence). The length of the CDR3 is 13 residues. CDR3 loop: CASSSLSPWGYTF. The CDR3 DNA follows: TGTGCCAGCAGTTCCCTCTCCCCATGGGGCTACACCTTC.

This clone has a handful of counts. The chain carries TRBV5-6 and TRBJ1-1, with a possible D match to TRBD1 (5 bases). This CDR3 region has 13 residues. Germline V lookup: CDR1 SGHDT, CDR2 YYEEEE. The V and J ends lost 5 bases and 7 bases respectively, with 15 bases between them. The DNA for the CDR3 is TGTGCCAGCAGTTATACCGGGGGAAATGAAGCTTTCTTT. It is translated as CASSYTGGNEAFF.

The gene calls are TRBV11-2 and TRBJ2-3; TRBD2 matches 9 bases. The V gene's germline CDR1 is SGHAT and CDR2 FQNNGV. The CDR3 sequence is 16 residues long. V gave up 2 bases and J gave up 2 bases; unmatched junction bases: 5. CDR3 coding DNA: TGTGCCAGCAGCTTACAAACTAGCGGGCACACAGATACGCAGTATTTT. Protein: CASSLQTSGHTDTQYF.

V usage is TRBV6-5 and J usage is TRBJ1-6, with D possibly TRBD1 on 6 matching bases. CDR3 size: 14 residues. The V end lost 7 bases, the J end lost 5 bases, and 12 bases lay between the germline ends. Germline V gene data show CDR1 as MNHEY and CDR2 as SVGAGI. CDR3 sequence reads: CASTITGNNSPLHF. CDR3 nucleotides: TGTGCCAGCACAATTACAGGGAATAATTCACCCCTCCACTTT.

V usage is TRBV10-3 and J usage is TRBJ2-3, with D possibly matching TRBD2 (6 bases). Trimming removed 10 bases from V and 3 bases from J, with 11 bases in between. Germline V gene lookup returns CDR1 ENHRY and CDR2 SYGVKD. The CDR3 has 12 amino acids. The DNA for the CDR3 is TGTGCCACTGGACTACCGACAGATACGCAGTATTTT. Amino acids: CATGLPTDTQYF.

The chain has TRBV6-1 and TRBJ1-1; the D is unclear. The CDR3 loop spans 12 amino acids. Trimming pared 7 bases from V and 8 bases from J, leaving 14 bases between. Germline V gene sequence: CDR1 MNHNS, CDR2 SASEGT. CDR3 residues: CASTGGRFEAFF. The CDR3 nucleotides are TGTGCCAGCACCGGCGGGCGTTTCGAAGCTTTCTTT.

V is TRBV4-2 and J is TRBJ1-1; D is perhaps TRBD1 (5 bases). Germline V gene lookup returns CDR1 LGHNA and CDR2 YNFKEQ. Deletions cut 3 bases from V and 4 bases from J, with 15 bases between. This CDR3 is built from 15 residues. CDR3 nucleotides: TGTGCCAGCAGCCACCTCAAGGGGTACGGCACTGAAGCTTTCTTT. This encodes CASSHLKGYGTEAFF.